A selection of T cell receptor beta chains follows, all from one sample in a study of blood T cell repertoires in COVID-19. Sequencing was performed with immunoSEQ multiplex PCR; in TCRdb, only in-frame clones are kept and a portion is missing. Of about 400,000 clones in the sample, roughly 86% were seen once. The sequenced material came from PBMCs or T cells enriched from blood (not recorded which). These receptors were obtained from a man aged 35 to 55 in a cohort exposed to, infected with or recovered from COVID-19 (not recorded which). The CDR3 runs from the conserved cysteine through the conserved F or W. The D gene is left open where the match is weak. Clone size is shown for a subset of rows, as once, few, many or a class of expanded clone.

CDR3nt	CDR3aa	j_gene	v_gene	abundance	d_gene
TGCGCCAGCAGCTTGATCGGGGCAACTAATGAAAAACTGTTTTTT	CASSLIGATNEKLFF	TRBJ1-4	TRBV5-1	-	-
TGCAGTGCCCTTTGGGCTGAAAAACTGTTTTTT	CSALWAEKLFF	TRBJ1-4	TRBV20-1	-	-
TGCGCCAGCAGAGACCAGAACAGAGCTTTCTTT	CASRDQNRAFF	TRBJ1-1	TRBV5-1	-	-
TGTGCCAGCAGCTTATATCCCTCGGAGACCCAGTACTTC	CASSLYPSETQYF	TRBJ2-5	TRBV7-2	-	-
TGTGCCTGGAGCCAACAGGCGGATCAGCCCCAGCATTTT	CAWSQQADQPQHF	TRBJ1-5	TRBV30	-	-
TGTGCCAGCAGCAACCCGGGACAAGGGAATCAGCCCCAGCATTTT	CASSNPGQGNQPQHF	TRBJ1-5	TRBV6-6	-	-
TGTGCCAGCAGCTTCCGACTAGCGGGAAGAACCGGGGAGCTGTTTTTT	CASSFRLAGRTGELFF	TRBJ2-2	TRBV5-6	once	TRBD2
TGTGCCTGGAGGGGGCGGTTGGCGAACACTGAAGCTTTCTTT	CAWRGRLANTEAFF	TRBJ1-1	TRBV30	-	-
TGCGCCAGCAGCCTCGGAACACAGGGAATAGATAATTCACCCCTCCACTTT	CASSLGTQGIDNSPLHF	TRBJ1-6	TRBV4-1	-	-
TGCAGTGCTCGACAGGTTTATGGCTACACCTTC	CSARQVYGYTF	TRBJ1-2	TRBV20-1	-	-